The clone carrying this T cell receptor beta chain has a handful of counts. This CDR3 has 16 residues. The V gene's germline CDR1 is SGHDT and CDR2 YYEEEE. V trimming: 0 bases; J trimming: 5 bases; junction bases outside the gene matches: 4. The source of the sample is a study of cytomegalovirus exposure and HLA in healthy donors. With 60 Vbeta and 13 Jbeta primers, the PCR was carried out. Profiled with immunoSEQ multiplex PCR; TCRdb holds only in-frame clones, not every one. The data show about 200,000 clones, more than 80% seen once. The sequence derives from a man aged 25 to 45 in good health and CMV-seronegative. Sequencing was carried out using PBMCs. V gene TRBV5-6 combines with J gene TRBJ1-5; 11 bases are shared with TRBD1. CDR3 protein: CASSLGTGGAYQPQHF. DNA of the CDR3: TGTGCCAGCAGCTTGGGGACAGGGGGCGCTTATCAGCCCCAGCATTTT.